This passage covers 19 T cell receptor beta chains from one sample sequenced in a study of T cells in Graves' hyperthyroidism and ophthalmopathy. Regions amplified from RNA transcripts were the TCR beta CDR3 regions. The HTBI primer set was used in a first-round RT-PCR of the TCR CDR3. Using its own MiXCR run on the multiplex PCR reads, TCRdb lists one record per CDR3 protein. The sample carries hundreds of thousands of distinct CDR3 sequences, around 15% recorded once. Sample: blood. The receptors here all came from a woman aged 45-65 years with Graves' ophthalmopathy.

This clonotype was detected ten times or more. V gene TRBV11-2 combines with J gene TRBJ2-1; no clear D gene. CDR1 and CDR2 (germline): SGHAT, FQNNGV. The CDR3 totals 11 residues. V was pared by 5 bases and J by 8 bases, with 7 bases between. For the CDR3, the DNA is TGTGCCAGCAGCCCCACCTATGAGCAGTTCTTC. Translating gives CASSPTYEQFF. Full variable domain (remainder filled in from reference TRBV11-2 and TRBJ2-1): EAGVAQSPRYKIIEKRQSVAFWCNPISGHATLYWYQQILGQGPKLLIQFQNNGVVDDSQLPKDRFSAERLKGVDSTLKIQPAKLEDSAVYLCASSPTYEQFFGPGTRLTVL.

This clonotype was seen ten or more times. The chain employs TRBV5-1 and TRBJ2-5, with D tentatively TRBD1 or TRBD2 (7 bases each). The germline CDR1 and CDR2 sequences are SGHRS and YFSETQ. This CDR3 is 16 amino acids long. V lost 1 base to trimming and J lost 2 bases, with 15 bases between them. CDR3 bases: TGCGCCAGCAGCTTGTCTCCAGGGGGGGCACAAGAGACCCAGTACTTC. This codes for CASSLSPGGAQETQYF.

There are many counts of this clonotype. The CDR3 DNA sequence: TGTGCCAGCAACTTTTTACCGATTCCCTACGAGCAGTACTTC. Translation gives CASNFLPIPYEQYF. The chain couples TRBV6-1 to TRBJ2-7; D uncertain. V was shortened by 7 bases and J by 2 bases, with 15 bases between the two germline ends. Germline CDR1 and CDR2: MNHNS and SASEGT. This CDR3 contains 14 residues.

The V gene is TRBV4-1, the J gene TRBJ1-6; the match to TRBD1 covers 8 bases. There are 16 residues in the CDR3. Looked up from germline, CDR1 is MGHRA and CDR2 is YSYEKL. V was clipped by 0 bases and J by 7 bases; unmatched bases: 5. The CDR3 region has the DNA TGCGCCAGCAGCCAAGATCTGAGACAGGGGAATTCACCCCTCCACTTT. Encoded protein: CASSQDLRQGNSPLHF.

Concerning this clonotype itself: With a much larger clone just one base away, this may be a read error. This chain connects TRBV20-1 to TRBJ2-5; the D is unclear. This CDR3 contains 14 residues. The germline V and J ends were trimmed by 2 bases and 0 bases, with 10 bases remaining between them. Germline values: CDR1 DFQATT, CDR2 SNEGSKA (reference sequence). This chain's CDR3 is CSARSSTYQETQYF. The CDR3 nucleotides are TGCAGTGCTAGATCCTCGACATACCAAGAGACCCAGTACTTC.

This clonotype has at least ten counts. The chain uses TRBV20-1 and TRBJ2-2; D is unresolved. Trimming removed 0 bases from V and 1 base from J, with 12 bases in between. This CDR3 is 16 amino acids long. CDR1 is DFQATT, CDR2 SNEGSKA, per germline (reference sequence). The CDR3 DNA is TGCAGTGCTAGAGACTTCTCGACGGTGAACACCGGGGAGCTGTTTTTT. It codes for CSARDFSTVNTGELFF.

This clonotype came up many times. The J gene is TRBJ2-7, the V gene TRBV24-1; maybe TRBD2 (5 bases). The CDR3 spans 13 residues. V was shortened by 2 bases and J by 7 bases, with 11 bases between the two germline ends. In germline, CDR1 is KGHDR, CDR2 SFDVKD. The CDR3 DNA is TGTGCCACCAGTGATTGGGGAAGGAGGGAGCAGTACTTC. Its translation: CATSDWGRREQYF.

The chain couples TRBV2 to TRBJ2-1; 7 bases are a match to TRBD2. The germline V gene encodes CDR1 SNHLY and CDR2 FYNNEI. V was pared by 2 bases and J by 4 bases, with 8 bases of the junction left unmatched. The CDR3 length is 16 residues. CDR3 protein: CASSEFWGGGYNEQFF. As DNA, the CDR3 is TGTGCCAGCAGTGAATTTTGGGGCGGGGGATACAATGAGCAGTTCTTC.

This clonotype was found many times. The genes are TRBV18 and TRBJ2-1; no reliable D call. V was shortened by 3 bases and J by 3 bases, with 9 bases between the two germline ends. The CDR3 covers 14 residues. Germline V gene lookup returns CDR1 KGHSH and CDR2 LQKENI. The chain's CDR3 is CASSPQRDYNEQFF. In nucleotides, the CDR3 is TGTGCCAGCTCACCGCAGAGAGACTACAATGAGCAGTTCTTC. Looking up the rest from reference TRBV18 and TRBJ2-1 gives the full variable domain: NAGVMQNPRHLVRRRGQEARLRCSPMKGHSHVYWYRQLPEEGLKFMVYLQKENIIDESGMPKERFSAEFPKEGPSILRIQQVVRGDSAAYFCASSPQRDYNEQFFGPGTRLTVL.

This clonotype was counted ten times or more. Written as DNA, the CDR3 is TGCAGTGCTAGAGCCCCTCGCTCAGGGGGCGATGGCTACACCTTC. Translating gives CSARAPRSGGDGYTF. The genes are TRBV20-1 and TRBJ1-2, with 8 bases that match TRBD1. Germline V gene data show CDR1 as DFQATT and CDR2 as SNEGSKA (reference sequence). The CDR3 sequence is 15 residues long. Germline trimming cut 1 base from V and 6 bases from J; bases unmatched to any gene: 10.

This clonotype was counted many times. This chain joins TRBV28 and TRBJ2-7, with D hard to call. The CDR3 runs to 13 residues. Per germline, CDR1 MDHEN and CDR2 SYDVKM. The ends were cut back, 2 bases at V and 4 bases at J, with 9 bases in the middle. The CDR3 sequence is CASSLQEPYEQYF. CDR3 bases: TGTGCCAGCAGTTTACAGGAGCCTTACGAGCAGTACTTC.

The chain has TRBV11-2 and TRBJ2-2; D might be TRBD2 (6 bases). The CDR3 length is 15 residues. Germline lookup yields CDR1 SGHAT and CDR2 FQNNGV. V lost 4 bases, J lost 1 base, and 10 bases lay in between. CDR3: CASSWWRENTGELFF. The CDR3 DNA reads as TGTGCCAGCAGCTGGTGGAGGGAGAACACCGGGGAGCTGTTTTTT.

This clonotype was seen only a few times. V gene TRBV5-1 combines with J gene TRBJ2-4; D is unclear. The CDR3 spans 16 residues. CDR1 is SGHRS and CDR2 is YFSETQ in the germline V gene. V lost 4 bases and J 0 bases, leaving 14 bases between the germline ends. CDR3 loop: CASSDGKTLAKNIQYF. The CDR3 nucleotides read TGCGCCAGCAGCGATGGGAAGACTCTAGCCAAAAACATTCAGTACTTC.

The table lists this clonotype with many counts. The chain has TRBV24-1 and TRBJ2-1; D gene ambiguous. This CDR3 is built from 17 residues. Germline V gene lookup returns CDR1 KGHDR and CDR2 SFDVKD. Trimming stripped 3 bases from V and 0 bases from J, with 14 bases between. CDR3: CATSDPSHYSSYNEQFF. Written as DNA, the CDR3 is TGTGCCACCAGTGATCCTAGTCACTACAGCTCCTACAATGAGCAGTTCTTC.

This clonotype was seen ten or more times. The chain is built from TRBV28 and TRBJ2-4; D not certain. Between the trimmed V and J ends, which lost 4 bases and 8 bases, there was a span of 15 bases. Germline lookup yields CDR1 MDHEN and CDR2 SYDVKM. The CDR3 extends over 14 amino acids. This chain's CDR3 is CASSSSPPVYIQYF. The CDR3 DNA sequence: TGTGCCAGCAGTTCATCCCCTCCCGTTTACATTCAGTACTTC.

This clonotype was counted between two and nine times. The chain is built from TRBV7-2 and TRBJ2-7; 7 bases match TRBD2. Looked up from germline, CDR1 is SGHTA and CDR2 is FQGNSA. The CDR3 runs 15 residues. J was trimmed by 6 bases and V by 4 bases; bases with no gene match: 12. The CDR3 bases are TGTGCCAGCAGCTCCGGGACTACCCCAGGCGGCGAGCAGTACTTC. Residues: CASSSGTTPGGEQYF. The entire variable domain, with the rest obtained from reference TRBV7-2 and TRBJ2-7, is as follows: GAGVSQSPSNKVTEKGKDVELRCDPISGHTALYWYRQSLGQGLEFLIYFQGNSAPDKSGLPSDRFSAERTGGSVSTLTIQRTQQEDSAVYLCASSSGTTPGGEQYFGPGTRLTVT.

This clonotype has ten or more counts. This chain links TRBV27 with TRBJ2-1; D unresolved. Trimming took off 6 bases at V and 0 bases at J, with 6 bases between the two ends. This CDR3 has 13 residues. Per germline, CDR1 MNHEY and CDR2 SMNVEV (reference sequence). The DNA of the CDR3 is TGTGCCAGCAGCAATGGCTCCTACAATGAGCAGTTCTTC. Its translation is CASSNGSYNEQFF.

This clonotype has a count of ten or more. The CDR3 region is CASTGPHYEQYF. The CDR3 DNA reads TGTGCCAGCACCGGGCCCCACTACGAGCAGTACTTC. The chain couples TRBV6-2 or TRBV6-3 to TRBJ2-7; D remains ambiguous. Germline CDR1 is MNHEY and CDR2 is SVGEGT. The CDR3 consists of 12 residues. V lost 7 bases and J lost 3, with 10 bases in between.

This clonotype was seen ten or more times. The J gene is TRBJ2-7, the V gene TRBV20-1, with 7 bases identical to TRBD2. Germline loops: CDR1 DFQATT, CDR2 SNEGSKA (reference sequence). V gave up 2 bases and J gave up 1 base; unmatched junction bases: 8. CDR3 length: 15 residues. Here the CDR3 reads CSARSSSGRSYEQYF. Written as DNA, the CDR3 is TGCAGTGCTAGATCATCTAGCGGTCGATCCTACGAGCAGTACTTC.